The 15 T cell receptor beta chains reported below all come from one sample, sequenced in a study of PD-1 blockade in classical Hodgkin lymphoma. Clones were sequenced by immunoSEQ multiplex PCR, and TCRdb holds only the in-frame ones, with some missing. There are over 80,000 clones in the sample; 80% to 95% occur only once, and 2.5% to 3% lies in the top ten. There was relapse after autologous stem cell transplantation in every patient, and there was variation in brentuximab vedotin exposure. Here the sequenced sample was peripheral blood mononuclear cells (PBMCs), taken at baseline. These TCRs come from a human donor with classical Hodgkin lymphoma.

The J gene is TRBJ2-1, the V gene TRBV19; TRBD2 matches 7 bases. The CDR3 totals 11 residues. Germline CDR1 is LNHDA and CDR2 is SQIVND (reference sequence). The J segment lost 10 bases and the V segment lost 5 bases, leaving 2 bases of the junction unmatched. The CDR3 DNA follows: TGTGCCAGTAGTTGGGGACTAGAGCAGTTCTTC. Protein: CASSWGLEQFF.

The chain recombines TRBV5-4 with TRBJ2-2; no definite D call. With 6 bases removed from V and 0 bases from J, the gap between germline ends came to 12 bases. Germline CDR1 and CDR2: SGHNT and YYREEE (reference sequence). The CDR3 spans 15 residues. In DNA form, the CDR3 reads TGTGCCAGCACCGATGACGCCCCGAACACCGGGGAGCTGTTTTTT. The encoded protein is CASTDDAPNTGELFF.

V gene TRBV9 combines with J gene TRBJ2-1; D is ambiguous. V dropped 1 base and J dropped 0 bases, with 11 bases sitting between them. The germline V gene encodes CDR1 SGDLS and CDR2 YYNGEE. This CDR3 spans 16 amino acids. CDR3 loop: CASSVFGGHSYNEQFF. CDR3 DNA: TGTGCCAGCAGCGTATTCGGCGGCCACTCCTACAATGAGCAGTTCTTC. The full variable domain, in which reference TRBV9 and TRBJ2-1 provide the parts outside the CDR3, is DSGVTQTPKHLITATGQRVTLRCSPRSGDLSVYWYQQSLDQGLQFLIQYYNGEERAKGNILERFSAQQFPDLHSELNLSSLELGDSALYFCASSVFGGHSYNEQFFGPGTRLTVL.

The CDR3 loop is CASSLSFPNQPQHF. The CDR3 DNA follows: TGTGCCAGCAGCTTAAGCTTTCCCAATCAGCCCCAGCATTTT. The chain uses TRBV7-9 and TRBJ1-5, with unresolved D. CDR3 size: 14 residues. CDR1 SEHNR and CDR2 FQNEAQ come from the germline V gene (reference sequence). V was trimmed by 2 bases and J by 3 bases, leaving 8 bases between them. Together with reference TRBV7-9 and TRBJ1-5, the CDR3 gives the full variable domain: DTGVSQNPRHKITKRGQNVTFRCDPISEHNRLYWYRQTLGQGPEFLTYFQNEAQLEKSRLLSDRFSAERPKGSFSTLEIQRTEQGDSAMYLCASSLSFPNQPQHFGDGTRLSIL.

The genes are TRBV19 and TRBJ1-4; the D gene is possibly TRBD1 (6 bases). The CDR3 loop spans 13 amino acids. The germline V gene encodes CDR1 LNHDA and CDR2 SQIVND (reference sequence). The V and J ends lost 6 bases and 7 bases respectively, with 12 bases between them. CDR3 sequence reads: CASSPGTLEKLFF. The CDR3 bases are TGTGCCAGTAGCCCCGGGACACTTGAAAAACTGTTTTTT.

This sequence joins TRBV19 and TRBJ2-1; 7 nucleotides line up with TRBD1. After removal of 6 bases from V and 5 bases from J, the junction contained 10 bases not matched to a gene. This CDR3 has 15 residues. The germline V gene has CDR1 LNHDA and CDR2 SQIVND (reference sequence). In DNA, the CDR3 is TGTGCCAGTAGCGAACAGGGGTTGGGAAACAATGAGCAGTTCTTC. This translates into CASSEQGLGNNEQFF.

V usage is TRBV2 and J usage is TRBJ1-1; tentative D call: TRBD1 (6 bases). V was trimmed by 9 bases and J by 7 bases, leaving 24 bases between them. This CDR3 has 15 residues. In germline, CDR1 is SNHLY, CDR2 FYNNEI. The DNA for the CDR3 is TGTGCCAGTAAGGGGGAAGGGGCTACCTTCATTGAAGCTTTCTTT. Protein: CASKGEGATFIEAFF. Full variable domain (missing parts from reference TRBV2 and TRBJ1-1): EPEVTQTPSHQVTQMGQEVILRCVPISNHLYFYWYRQILGQKVEFLVSFYNNEISEKSEIFDDQFSVERPDGSNFTLKIRSTKLEDSAMYFCASKGEGATFIEAFFGQGTRLTVV.

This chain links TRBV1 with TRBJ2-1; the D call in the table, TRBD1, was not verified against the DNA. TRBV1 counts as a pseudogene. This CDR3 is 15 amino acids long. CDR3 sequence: CTSSQVAQINNEQFF. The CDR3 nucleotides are TGCACCAGCAGCCAAGTTGCACAGATTAACAATGAGCAGTTCTTC.

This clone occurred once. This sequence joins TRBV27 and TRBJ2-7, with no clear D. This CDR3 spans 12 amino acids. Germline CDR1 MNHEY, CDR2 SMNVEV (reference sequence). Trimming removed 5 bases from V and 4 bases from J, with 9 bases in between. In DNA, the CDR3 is TGTGCCAGCAGTCAAAACTATTACGAGCAGTACTTC. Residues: CASSQNYYEQYF.

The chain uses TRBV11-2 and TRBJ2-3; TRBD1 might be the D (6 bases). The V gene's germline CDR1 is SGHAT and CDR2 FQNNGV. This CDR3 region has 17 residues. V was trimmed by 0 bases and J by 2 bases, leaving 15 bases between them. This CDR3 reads CASSLEGQIYITDTQYF. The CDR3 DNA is TGTGCCAGCAGCTTAGAAGGACAGATTTATATCACAGATACGCAGTATTTT.

This CDR3 reads CASRSGVITEAFF. For the CDR3, the DNA is TGTGCCAGCAGATCAGGGGTTATTACTGAAGCTTTCTTT. The rearrangement uses TRBV6-5 and TRBJ1-1; the D gene is possibly TRBD1 (6 bases). Germline V CDR1 and CDR2: MNHEY, SVGAGI. V lost 6 bases and J 5 bases, leaving 13 bases between the germline ends. The CDR3 spans 13 residues.

CDR3 nucleotides: TGTGCCAGCAGTGCTAGGGGCAGCAACTACGAGCAGTACTTC. This sequence encodes CASSARGSNYEQYF. The chain uses TRBV2 and TRBJ2-7; D is possibly TRBD1 (5 bases). CDR1 and CDR2 from the germline V gene are SNHLY and FYNNEI. The CDR3 is made up of 14 amino acids. The germline V and J ends were trimmed by 4 bases and 3 bases, with 13 bases remaining between them.

CDR3 in amino acids: CASSLGLAGGPGEQYF. In DNA, the CDR3 is TGTGCCAGCAGTTTGGGACTAGCGGGAGGGCCAGGGGAGCAGTACTTC. The chain is built from TRBV27 and TRBJ2-7; 16 positions match TRBD2. Germline values: CDR1 MNHEY, CDR2 SMNVEV (reference sequence). The CDR3 spans 16 residues. The junction had 6 bases not matched to a gene; V was cut back by 3 bases and J by 7 bases.

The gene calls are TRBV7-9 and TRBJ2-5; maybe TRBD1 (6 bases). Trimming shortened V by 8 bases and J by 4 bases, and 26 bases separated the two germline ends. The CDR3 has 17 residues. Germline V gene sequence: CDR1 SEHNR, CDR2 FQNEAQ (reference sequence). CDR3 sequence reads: CASGSLRGTRAPETQYF. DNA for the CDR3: TGTGCCAGCGGGAGCCTGAGGGGGACGAGGGCCCCAGAGACCCAGTACTTC.

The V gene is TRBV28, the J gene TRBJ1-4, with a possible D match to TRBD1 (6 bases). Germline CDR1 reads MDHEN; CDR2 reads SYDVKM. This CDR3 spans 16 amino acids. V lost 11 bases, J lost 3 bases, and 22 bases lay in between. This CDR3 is CAGQAGVGPANEKLFF. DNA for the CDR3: TGTGCCGGTCAAGCAGGGGTAGGACCGGCTAATGAAAAACTGTTTTTT.